The next 21 T cell receptor beta chains were all read from a single sample in a study of blood T cell repertoires in COVID-19. Sequencing used immunoSEQ multiplex PCR; TCRdb keeps in-frame clones, though not all of them. The sample consists of 410,000 or so clones, 75% to 90% of them appearing once. The material sequenced was peripheral blood. These receptors were taken from a woman aged 40-49 years with COVID-19, enrolled during active disease.

The CDR3 DNA sequence: TGTGCCAGCTCACTTCAGGGGTCCAGCAATCAGCCCCAGCATTTT. It yields the protein CASSLQGSSNQPQHF. V and J are TRBV18 and TRBJ1-5, with a weak D call TRBD1 (6 bases). V shed 4 bases and J shed 1 base, with 11 bases lying between them. Looked up from germline, CDR1 is KGHSH and CDR2 is LQKENI. The CDR3 covers 15 residues.

The CDR3 loop reads CASSLDRGSYYEQYF. The CDR3 nucleotides are TGCGCCAGCAGCTTGGACAGGGGGTCGTACTACGAGCAGTACTTC. The rearrangement uses TRBV5-1 and TRBJ2-7; 8 nucleotides match TRBD1. The germline V gene encodes CDR1 SGHRS and CDR2 YFSETQ. V trimming: 0 bases; J trimming: 3 bases; junction bases outside the gene matches: 5. This CDR3 region has 15 residues.

The chain couples TRBV6-5 to TRBJ1-5, with TRBD1 identical over 7 bases. This CDR3 contains 15 residues. CDR1 and CDR2 (germline): MNHEY, SVGAGI. The V gene end was trimmed by 5 bases and the J gene end by 2 bases; junction bases not matched to a gene: 6. CDR3 amino acids: CASSKTGDRNQPQHF. The CDR3 DNA sequence: TGTGCCAGCAGTAAAACAGGGGATCGCAATCAGCCCCAGCATTTT.

This chain uses TRBV28 with TRBJ1-5; the D gene is possibly TRBD1 (5 bases). CDR1 is MDHEN and CDR2 is SYDVKM in the germline V gene. This CDR3 region has 15 residues. Trimming cost V 6 bases and J 2 bases, with 14 bases left between them. The CDR3 region is CASSTQGQGNQPQHF. In DNA form, the CDR3 reads TGTGCCAGCAGCACCCAGGGTCAGGGCAATCAGCCCCAGCATTTT.

The chain is built from TRBV5-1 and TRBJ2-4, with 7 bases matching TRBD1. V shed 0 bases, J shed 1 base, and the junction held 7 bases outside the gene matches. Germline loops: CDR1 SGHRS, CDR2 YFSETQ. CDR3 length: 17 residues. The CDR3 loop reads CASSLDRGRVAKNIQYF. DNA of the CDR3: TGCGCCAGCAGCTTGGACAGGGGTCGGGTCGCCAAAAACATTCAGTACTTC.

The rearrangement joins TRBV5-1 to TRBJ2-3; the D gene is possibly TRBD1 (5 bases). V was shortened by 5 bases and J by 4 bases, with 11 bases between the two germline ends. There are 13 residues in the CDR3. The germline CDR1 and CDR2 sequences are SGHRS and YFSETQ. The CDR3 sequence: CASRFGAADTQYF. The CDR3 DNA is TGCGCCAGCAGGTTTGGGGCGGCAGATACGCAGTATTTT. The full variable domain, rest sourced from reference TRBV5-1 and TRBJ2-3, is KAGVTQTPRYLIKTRGQQVTLSCSPISGHRSVSWYQQTPGQGLQFLFEYFSETQRNKGNFPGRFSGRQFSNSRSEMNVSTLELGDSALYLCASRFGAADTQYFGPGTRLTVL.

This chain connects TRBV6-2 or TRBV6-3 to TRBJ1-1, with D uncertain. The CDR3 totals 12 residues. V was pared by 0 bases and J by 11 bases, with 10 bases between. Germline V gene sequence: CDR1 MNHEY, CDR2 SVGEGT. The CDR3 reads CASSYSRVGAFF. DNA for the CDR3: TGTGCCAGCAGTTACTCGAGGGTTGGCGCTTTCTTT.

The chain recombines TRBV27 with TRBJ2-1; unclear D gene. The germline gives CDR1 MNHEY, CDR2 SMNVEV (reference sequence). This CDR3 is built from 15 residues. V lost 3 bases and J lost 0, with 9 bases in between. The CDR3 protein is CASSFGLSSYNEQFF. The DNA for the CDR3 is TGTGCCAGCAGTTTTGGGCTGAGCTCCTACAATGAGCAGTTCTTC.

The chain employs TRBV5-6 and TRBJ1-4, with D perhaps matching TRBD1 (5 bases). The germline CDR1 and CDR2 sequences are SGHDT and YYEEEE. The length of the CDR3 is 14 residues. Trimming took 0 bases from V and 7 from J, leaving 10 bases between them. Here the CDR3 DNA reads TGTGCCAGCAGCTTGGCAGGGATCCGTGAAAAACTGTTTTTT. Its protein product is CASSLAGIREKLFF.

The gene calls are TRBV7-2 and TRBJ2-1, with 9 bases fitting TRBD2. Looked up from germline, CDR1 is SGHTA and CDR2 is FQGNSA. This CDR3 is built from 16 residues. The ends lost 3 bases at V and 0 bases at J; junction bases unmatched: 3. CDR3 coding DNA: TGTGCCAGCAGCTTTCTAGCGGGATCCTCCTACAATGAGCAGTTCTTC. Protein product: CASSFLAGSSYNEQFF.

V is TRBV4-1 and J is TRBJ2-5; no reliable D call. The CDR3 is 15 amino acids. Trimming removed 2 bases at V and 4 bases at J, with 14 bases between. Germline V gene sequence: CDR1 MGHRA, CDR2 YSYEKL. CDR3 loop: CASSQNTDRRETQYF. Written as DNA, the CDR3 is TGCGCCAGCAGCCAAAACACGGATCGGAGAGAGACCCAGTACTTC.

The chain employs TRBV6-2 or TRBV6-3 and TRBJ1-5; 7 nucleotides agree with TRBD1. From germline, CDR1 is MNHEY and CDR2 SVGEGT. Trimming removed 2 bases from V and 4 bases from J; junction bases left unmatched: 5. The CDR3 extends over 15 amino acids. The CDR3 DNA sequence: TGTGCCAGCAGTTACGGCGCAGGGGGAAATCAGCCCCAGCATTTT. It codes for CASSYGAGGNQPQHF.

The chain has TRBV2 and TRBJ1-1; TRBD1 matches 11 bases. Germline-derived CDR1 and CDR2 are SNHLY and FYNNEI. The J segment lost 4 bases and the V segment lost 11 bases, leaving 6 bases of the junction unmatched. The CDR3 consists of 13 residues. The CDR3 region has the DNA TGTGCCGGCCGGGACAGGGGGATCACTGAAGCTTTCTTT. This translates into CAGRDRGITEAFF. Using reference TRBV2 and TRBJ1-1 for the parts outside the CDR3, the full variable domain is EPEVTQTPSHQVTQMGQEVILRCVPISNHLYFYWYRQILGQKVEFLVSFYNNEISEKSEIFDDQFSVERPDGSNFTLKIRSTKLEDSAMYFCAGRDRGITEAFFGQGTRLTVV.

The chain has TRBV2 and TRBJ2-3; perhaps TRBD2 as D (5 bases). Germline CDR1 is SNHLY and CDR2 is FYNNEI. This CDR3 has 13 amino acids. The V end was cut by 5 bases, the J end by 4 bases, with 10 bases between. In DNA, the CDR3 is TGTGCCAGCAGTCGGCTAGCCGCAGATACGCAGTATTTT. It specifies CASSRLAADTQYF.

Regarding this clone: This CDR3 is also generated by other DNA sequences in the sample. The genes are TRBV28 and TRBJ2-7, with D possibly TRBD1 on 6 matching bases. Germline values: CDR1 MDHEN, CDR2 SYDVKM. Trimming pared 6 bases from V and 6 bases from J, leaving 12 bases between. CDR3 length: 12 amino acids. The CDR3 DNA reads as TGTGCCAGCAGCCTACTAGGGGGCGAGCAGTACTTC. Amino acids: CASSLLGGEQYF.

J is TRBJ2-7 and V is TRBV5-8; possibly TRBD2 for D (6 bases). This CDR3 spans 13 amino acids. From germline, CDR1 is SGHTS and CDR2 YDEGEE. V was cut by 2 bases and J by 7 bases, with 13 bases left in between. In nucleotides, the CDR3 is TGTGCCAGCAGCTTTGGGAGGTCGGATGAGCAGTACTTC. Its protein product is CASSFGRSDEQYF.

The V call is TRBV27, the J call TRBJ1-1; tentatively, D is TRBD1 (5 bases). The CDR3 is 15 residues long. Germline CDR1 reads MNHEY; CDR2 reads SMNVEV (reference sequence). The V end was cut by 4 bases, the J end by 3 bases, with 15 bases between. CDR3 sequence (DNA): TGTGCCAGCAGTTCTAGGGGAGGGGAGGACACTGAAGCTTTCTTT. It specifies CASSSRGGEDTEAFF.

A few counts support this clone. The chain is built from TRBV30 and TRBJ1-2, with TRBD1 as a possible D gene (5 bases). The length of the CDR3 is 16 residues. The V gene lost 3 bases and the J gene lost 2 bases, with 19 bases spanning the gap. Germline V CDR1 and CDR2: GTSNPN, SVGIG (reference sequence). CDR3: CAWRLRGLAGNYGYTF. For the CDR3, the DNA is TGTGCCTGGAGGTTAAGGGGTCTTGCAGGAAACTATGGCTACACCTTC.

V and J are TRBV7-9 and TRBJ1-4, with D unclear. V was trimmed by 3 bases and J by 5 bases, leaving 10 bases between them. CDR1 and CDR2 (germline): SEHNR, FQNEAQ (reference sequence). This CDR3 has 14 amino acids. The CDR3 sequence is CASSLRRMNEKLFF. In nucleotides, the CDR3 is TGTGCCAGCAGCTTGCGCAGGATGAATGAAAAACTGTTTTTT.

In DNA form, the CDR3 reads TGTGCCAGCAGCCAAGGTGGGGCGAGTCAGCCCCAGCATTTT. Translated, it gives CASSQGGASQPQHF. This rearrangement joins TRBV3-1 (or the pseudogene TRBV3-2) to TRBJ1-5; D is perhaps TRBD1 (5 bases). V was clipped by 1 base and J by 6 bases, with 10 bases between them. Germline CDR1 and CDR2: LGHDT and YNNKEL (reference sequence). CDR3 length: 14 amino acids.

As DNA, the CDR3 is TGTGCCAGCAGTTACCCTGGCGGACTAGCTTTCTTT. It yields the protein CASSYPGGLAFF. The rearrangement links TRBV6-6 to TRBJ1-1; no clear D gene. The V and J ends lost 2 bases and 10 bases respectively, with 11 bases between them. The germline gives CDR1 MNHNY, CDR2 SVGAGI (reference sequence). The CDR3 spans 12 residues.